At least ten counts were recorded for the clone carrying this T cell receptor beta chain. These data are taken from a study of T cells after yellow fever vaccination. Each CDR3 protein gets one entry after TCRdb re-called the 5' RACE reads with MiXCR. This sample has approximately 510,000 distinct CDR3 sequences; 20% to 25% occur once, and the top ten carry approximately 16%. This TCR came from a young man who received the YFV17D yellow fever vaccine. The material sequenced was PBMCs, taken roughly 23 days after the first yellow fever vaccination.

This CDR3 is CASSLGLNTGELFF. The CDR3 nucleotides read TGTGCCAGCAGCTTGGGCCTGAACACCGGGGAGCTGTTTTTT. The chain uses TRBV7-3 and TRBJ2-2, with D uncertain. V lost 3 bases, J lost 1 base, and 6 bases lay in between. CDR3 length equals 14 residues. The germline V gene has CDR1 SGHTA and CDR2 FQGTGA. The whole variable domain, filled in from reference TRBV7-3 and TRBJ2-2, reads GAGVSQTPSNKVTEKGKYVELRCDPISGHTALYWYRQSLGQGPEFLIYFQGTGAADDSGLPNDRFFAVRPEGSVSTLKIQRTERGDSAVYLCASSLGLNTGELFFGEGSRLTVL.